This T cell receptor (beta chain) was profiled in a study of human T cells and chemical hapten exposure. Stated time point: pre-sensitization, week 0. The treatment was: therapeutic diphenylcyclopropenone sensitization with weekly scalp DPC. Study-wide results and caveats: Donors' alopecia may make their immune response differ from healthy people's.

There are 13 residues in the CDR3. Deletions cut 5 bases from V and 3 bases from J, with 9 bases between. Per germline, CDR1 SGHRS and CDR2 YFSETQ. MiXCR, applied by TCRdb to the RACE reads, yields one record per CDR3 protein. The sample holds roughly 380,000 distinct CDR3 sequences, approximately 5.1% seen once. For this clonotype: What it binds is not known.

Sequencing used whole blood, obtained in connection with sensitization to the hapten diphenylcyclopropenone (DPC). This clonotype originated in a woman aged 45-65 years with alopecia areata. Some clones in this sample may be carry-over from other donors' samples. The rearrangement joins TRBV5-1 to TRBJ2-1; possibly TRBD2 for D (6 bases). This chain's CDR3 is CASREGSYNEQFF. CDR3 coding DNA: TGCGCCAGCAGGGAGGGTAGCTACAATGAGCAGTTCTTC.